The 27 T cell receptor beta chains in this list originate from one sample, sequenced in a study of T-cell reconstitution after alpha-beta-depleted transplantation in children. A library of TCRbeta sequences, prepared with unique molecular identifiers, was generated. TCRdb independently ran MiXCR on the PCR reads; one entry per CDR3 protein. The sample holds 550,000 to 800,000 distinct CDR3 sequences; roughly 14% are singletons and the top ten take approximately 0.8%. The sequences come from PBMCs, collected before TCRalphabeta/CD19-depleted stem cell transplant. The origin of the receptors is a girl aged 2 to 9 with congenital amegakaryocytic thrombocytopenia, due to receive a stem cell transplant.

This clonotype was observed many times. V is TRBV15 and J is TRBJ2-1, with D perhaps TRBD2 (6 bases). CDR1 LNHNV and CDR2 YYDKDF come from the germline V gene (reference sequence). V lost 3 bases and J 3 bases, leaving 6 bases between the germline ends. The CDR3 covers 13 residues. CDR3 loop: CATSRTSYNEQFF. The CDR3 DNA reads TGTGCCACCAGCAGGACTAGCTACAATGAGCAGTTCTTC.

This clonotype was counted only a few times. CDR3 nucleotide sequence: TGTGCCAGTAGTATTTCTCTCCTGAGTAATCAGCCCCAGCATTTT. Its translation is CASSISLLSNQPQHF. The gene calls are TRBV19 and TRBJ1-5; D gene ambiguous. Germline V lookup: CDR1 LNHDA, CDR2 SQIVND (reference sequence). The CDR3 has 15 residues. V was pared by 3 bases and J by 4 bases, with 13 bases between.

This clonotype has a handful of counts. V is TRBV30 and J is TRBJ2-7, with 11 bases fitting TRBD2. This CDR3 contains 12 residues. The ends lost 3 bases at V and 5 bases at J; junction bases unmatched: 0. CDR1 and CDR2 from the germline V gene are GTSNPN and SVGIG (reference sequence). The CDR3 nucleotides read TGTGCCTGGAGGACTAGCGGGAACGAGCAGTACTTC. Protein product: CAWRTSGNEQYF. Full variable domain (rest looked up from reference TRBV30 and TRBJ2-7): SQTIHQWPATLVQPVGSPLSLECTVEGTSNPNLYWYRQAAGRGLQLLFYSVGIGQISSEVPQNLSASRPQDRQFILSSKKLLLSDSGFYLCAWRTSGNEQYFGPGTRLTVT.

The V gene is TRBV5-5, the J gene TRBJ2-5; 7 bases line up with TRBD1. Germline-derived CDR1 and CDR2 are SGHKS and YYEKEE (reference sequence). Trimming at V came to 5 bases and at J to 5 bases, leaving 12 bases not matched to a gene. The CDR3 length is 15 residues. The CDR3: CASRKRTGWDETQYF. The CDR3 DNA follows: TGTGCCAGCAGAAAAAGGACAGGCTGGGATGAGACCCAGTACTTC.

This clonotype occurred many times. The chain links TRBV20-1 to TRBJ2-1; D unclear. Germline V gene lookup returns CDR1 DFQATT and CDR2 SNEGSKA (reference sequence). V lost 5 bases and J lost 0, with 17 bases in between. This CDR3 region has 16 residues. CDR3 protein: CSADLILSSSYNEQFF. CDR3 DNA: TGCAGTGCTGACCTGATACTATCAAGCTCCTACAATGAGCAGTTCTTC.

This clonotype has more than one count but fewer than ten. The rearrangement joins TRBV20-1 to TRBJ1-4, with a weak D call TRBD1 (6 bases). Germline V lookup: CDR1 DFQATT, CDR2 SNEGSKA (reference sequence). V was trimmed by 7 bases and J by 3 bases, leaving 12 bases between them. The CDR3 has 13 amino acids. As DNA, the CDR3 is TGCAGTGGCAAGACAGGATCTAATGAAAAACTGTTTTTT. Translating it yields CSGKTGSNEKLFF.

This chain joins TRBV10-3 and TRBJ2-1; 11 bases fit TRBD2. Germline-derived CDR1 and CDR2 are ENHRY and SYGVKD. V lost 7 bases and J lost 7; bases outside the gene matches: 3. This CDR3 has 13 amino acids. The CDR3 spells CAITLAGENEQFF. The CDR3 nucleotides read TGTGCCATCACACTAGCGGGAGAAAATGAGCAGTTCTTC.

The table lists this clonotype with many counts. The chain recombines TRBV29-1 with TRBJ2-1; maybe TRBD1 (5 bases). V lost 1 base and J 7 bases, leaving 14 bases between the germline ends. Germline CDR1 and CDR2: SQVTM and ANQGSEA. The CDR3 has 14 residues. The DNA of the CDR3 is TGCAGCGTTGAAGGCCAGGGTCTGGGGAATGAGCAGTTCTTC. Protein: CSVEGQGLGNEQFF.

This clonotype appeared many times. The J gene is TRBJ1-1, the V gene TRBV20-1; 9 bases align to TRBD1. The CDR3 has 13 residues. Germline V gives CDR1 DFQATT, CDR2 SNEGSKA (reference sequence). With 6 bases clipped from V and 0 bases from J, the junction kept 2 bases outside the gene matches. This CDR3 is CSAGTGLNTEAFF. CDR3 DNA: TGCAGTGCCGGGACAGGGTTGAACACTGAAGCTTTCTTT.

This clonotype was counted at least ten times. J is TRBJ1-1 and V is TRBV6-1, with TRBD1 matching over 10 bases. The CDR3 runs to 13 residues. After removal of 8 bases from V and 4 bases from J, the junction contained 4 bases not matched to a gene. In germline, CDR1 is MNHNS, CDR2 SASEGT. CDR3 amino acids: CASRQGAVTEAFF. The CDR3 DNA follows: TGTGCCAGCCGACAGGGGGCTGTCACTGAAGCTTTCTTT.

The V call is TRBV7-2, the J call TRBJ2-3; TRBD2 is a possible D gene (6 bases). This CDR3 contains 16 residues. Germline CDR1 reads SGHTA; CDR2 reads FQGNSA. The germline V and J ends were trimmed by 4 bases and 1 base, with 15 bases remaining between them. The DNA for the CDR3 is TGTGCCAGCAGCTCCGGACTAAGCCGCGGCACAGATACGCAGTATTTT. It is translated as CASSSGLSRGTDTQYF.

This chain uses TRBV18 with TRBJ1-2; weak D call: TRBD1 (5 bases). This CDR3 has 13 amino acids. V shed 0 bases and J shed 8 bases, with 10 bases lying between them. From germline, CDR1 is KGHSH and CDR2 LQKENI. The CDR3: CASSPPAGSGYTF. In nucleotides, the CDR3 is TGTGCCAGCTCACCACCGGCAGGGTCAGGCTACACCTTC.

V and J are TRBV7-3 and TRBJ2-5, with 10 nucleotides matching TRBD2. The CDR3 loop spans 15 amino acids. J lost 4 bases, V lost 5 bases, and 7 bases had no gene match. Germline CDR1 is SGHTA and CDR2 is FQGTGA. CDR3 nucleotides: TGTGCCAGCAGCACTGGACTAGCGGCAGTAGAGACCCAGTACTTC. Protein sequence: CASSTGLAAVETQYF.

This clonotype has at least ten counts. The J gene is TRBJ2-7, the V gene TRBV20-1; 9 nucleotides line up with TRBD2. Germline V gene data show CDR1 as DFQATT and CDR2 as SNEGSKA (reference sequence). The CDR3 has 15 residues. Trimming at V came to 5 bases and at J to 4 bases, leaving 12 bases not matched to a gene. CDR3 loop: CSAGSGTSSVYEQYF. The CDR3 coding sequence is TGCAGTGCTGGATCCGGGACTAGCAGTGTGTACGAGCAGTACTTC.

This clonotype turned up a few times. The rearrangement links TRBV9 to TRBJ2-3; 8 nucleotides agree with TRBD1. The germline CDR1 and CDR2 sequences are SGDLS and YYNGEE. The CDR3 spans 15 residues. V lost 0 bases, J lost 2 bases, and 2 bases stayed unmatched. CDR3 nucleotide sequence: TGTGCCAGCAGCGTAGCGGACAGGGTCACAGATACGCAGTATTTT. Residues: CASSVADRVTDTQYF.

This clonotype was picked up many times. This chain joins TRBV12-3 or TRBV12-4 and TRBJ2-1; no reliable D call. This CDR3 region has 13 residues. V dropped 10 bases and J dropped 3 bases, with 13 bases sitting between them. The CDR3: CATLMADYNEQFF. CDR3 sequence (DNA): TGTGCCACCCTGATGGCAGACTACAATGAGCAGTTCTTC.

The chain recombines TRBV20-1 with TRBJ1-4, with TRBD1 matching 7 bases. The CDR3 has 15 amino acids. Germline V gives CDR1 DFQATT, CDR2 SNEGSKA (reference sequence). V was pared by 3 bases and J by 4 bases, with 8 bases of the junction left unmatched. The CDR3 region has the DNA TGCAGTGCTAGTCCGGGACAGCTCCTTAATGAAAAACTGTTTTTT. It specifies CSASPGQLLNEKLFF.

This clonotype was seen ten or more times. The chain recombines TRBV6-1 with TRBJ1-3; perhaps TRBD1 as D (5 bases). V was pared by 7 bases and J by 4 bases, with 17 bases between. The CDR3 is 15 residues long. CDR1 MNHNS and CDR2 SASEGT come from the germline V gene. The CDR3 DNA follows: TGTGCCAGCACCCGTTACGCAGGGCAAGGAAACACCATATATTTT. Its translation is CASTRYAGQGNTIYF.

In this sample, this clonotype turned up a few times. CDR3 DNA: TGTGCCGTCTTTGCAGGTACCGGGGAGCTGTTTTTT. Amino acids: CAVFAGTGELFF. The rearrangement uses TRBV2 and TRBJ2-2; D remains ambiguous. The germline V gene encodes CDR1 SNHLY and CDR2 FYNNEI. V was shortened by 11 bases and J by 5 bases, with 12 bases between the two germline ends. This CDR3 contains 12 residues.

The chain has TRBV20-1 and TRBJ2-7, with D tentatively TRBD1 (5 bases). The germline CDR1 and CDR2 sequences are DFQATT and SNEGSKA (reference sequence). V dropped 1 base and J dropped 3 bases, with 19 bases sitting between them. This CDR3 spans 16 amino acids. CDR3 sequence: CSARVQEAHWGYEQYF. CDR3 coding DNA: TGCAGTGCTAGAGTACAGGAAGCTCACTGGGGCTACGAGCAGTACTTC.

The gene calls are TRBV10-2 and TRBJ2-1; 9 bases are shared with TRBD2. The junction had 10 bases not matched to a gene; V was cut back by 7 bases and J by 9 bases. The CDR3 sequence is 14 residues long. Per germline, CDR1 WSHSY and CDR2 SAAADI. The DNA of the CDR3 is TGCGCCAGCACTCCCGGGGCGGGAGGGCTTGAGCAGTTCTTC. Translating it yields CASTPGAGGLEQFF.

This clonotype came up many times. The rearrangement joins TRBV5-1 to TRBJ2-3, with D tentatively TRBD2 (6 bases). The germline V gene encodes CDR1 SGHRS and CDR2 YFSETQ. CDR3 length equals 16 residues. Trimming shortened V by 0 bases and J by 4 bases, and 15 bases separated the two germline ends. The CDR3 DNA sequence: TGCGCCAGCAGCTTGGCGGGAGCGGGTAGGTCAGATACGCAGTATTTT. As protein: CASSLAGAGRSDTQYF.

The CDR3, as DNA: TGTGCCAGCAGTAAAGGACTAGACGACGAGCAGTACTTC. Translating it yields CASSKGLDDEQYF. J is TRBJ2-7 and V is TRBV6-2 or TRBV6-3; TRBD2 aligns across 7 bases. The CDR3 extends over 13 amino acids. The germline CDR1 and CDR2 sequences are MNHEY and SVGEGT. V dropped 5 bases and J dropped 5; count of bases not matched to a gene: 6.

At least ten counts were recorded for this clonotype. The V and J genes are TRBV6-5 and TRBJ2-7; 10 bases agree with TRBD2. Germline lookup yields CDR1 MNHEY and CDR2 SVGAGI. The ends lost 3 bases at V and 6 bases at J; junction bases unmatched: 11. CDR3 length equals 16 residues. This chain's CDR3 is CASSYSSGRANGEQYF. The DNA of the CDR3 is TGTGCCAGCAGTTATTCGAGCGGGAGGGCGAATGGCGAGCAGTACTTC.

The CDR3 is CASTGEWSGELFF. The CDR3 nucleotides read TGTGCCAGCACGGGGGAGTGGAGCGGGGAGCTGTTTTTT. J is TRBJ2-2 and V is TRBV12-3 or TRBV12-4, with D possibly matching TRBD2 (6 bases). The germline V and J ends were trimmed by 7 bases and 7 bases, with 13 bases remaining between them. The CDR3 runs 13 residues.

Only a few counts were recorded for this clonotype. The CDR3 DNA sequence: TGTGCCAGCAGTTACTCGCAGGAGGGGAACTATGGCTACACCTTC. It specifies CASSYSQEGNYGYTF. The chain recombines TRBV6-5 with TRBJ1-2, with a possible D match to TRBD1 (5 bases). The length of the CDR3 is 15 residues. Germline V gene data show CDR1 as MNHEY and CDR2 as SVGAGI. V gave up 0 bases and J gave up 2 bases, with 10 bases separating them.

The chain recombines TRBV6-6 with TRBJ2-2; D could derive from TRBD1 or TRBD2 (5 bases each). Germline V gene sequence: CDR1 MNHNY, CDR2 SVGAGI (reference sequence). The CDR3 extends over 10 amino acids. V dropped 8 bases and J dropped 9 bases, with 7 bases sitting between them. The CDR3 region is CASWDRELFF. CDR3 in DNA: TGTGCCAGCTGGGACCGGGAGCTGTTTTTT.